This TCR beta chain was documented in a study of control samples from healthy donors and cancer patients. The ends were cut back, 4 bases at V and 7 bases at J, with 13 bases in the middle. CDR3 size: 14 residues. Per the germline V gene, CDR1 is SEHNR and CDR2 is FQNEAQ (reference sequence). Libraries were prepared by immunoSEQ multiplex PCR; TCRdb keeps only in-frame clonotypes and omits some of them. Here the sample spans 95,000 to 130,000 clones, 93% being singletons. The J gene is TRBJ1-4, the V gene TRBV7-9, with D possibly matching TRBD1 (6 bases). Sequencing used blood. The sequence was obtained from a man aged 25-45 years in good health. CDR3 amino acids: CASSYGQKGEKLFF. The CDR3 nucleotides are TGTGCCAGCAGCTACGGACAGAAGGGTGAAAAACTGTTTTTT.